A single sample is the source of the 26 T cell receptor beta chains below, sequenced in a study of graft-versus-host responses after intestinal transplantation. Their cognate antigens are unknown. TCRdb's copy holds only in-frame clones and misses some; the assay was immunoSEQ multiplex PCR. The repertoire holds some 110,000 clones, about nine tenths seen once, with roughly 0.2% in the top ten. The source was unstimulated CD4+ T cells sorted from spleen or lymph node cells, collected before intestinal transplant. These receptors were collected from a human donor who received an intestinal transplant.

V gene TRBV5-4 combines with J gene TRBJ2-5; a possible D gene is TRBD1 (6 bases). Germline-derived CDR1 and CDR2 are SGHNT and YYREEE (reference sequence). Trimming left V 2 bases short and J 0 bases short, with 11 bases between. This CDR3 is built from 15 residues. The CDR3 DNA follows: TGTGCCAGCAGCTTACCTCAGGGGAACCAAGAGACCCAGTACTTC. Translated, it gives CASSLPQGNQETQYF.

This CDR3 reads CASSRGQGFNEQFF. Here the CDR3 DNA reads TGTGCCAGCTCACGGGGACAGGGCTTCAATGAGCAGTTCTTC. The chain is built from TRBV18 and TRBJ2-1, with TRBD1 identical over 9 bases. CDR3 length equals 14 residues. Trimming at V came to 4 bases and at J to 6 bases, leaving 4 bases not matched to a gene. Germline values: CDR1 KGHSH, CDR2 LQKENI.

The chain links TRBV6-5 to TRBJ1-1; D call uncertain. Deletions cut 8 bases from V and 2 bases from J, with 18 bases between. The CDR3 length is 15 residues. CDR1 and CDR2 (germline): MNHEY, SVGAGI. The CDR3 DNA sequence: TGTGCCAGCCCAATCCCTCCGGGAGAAAACACTGAAGCTTTCTTT. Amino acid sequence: CASPIPPGENTEAFF.

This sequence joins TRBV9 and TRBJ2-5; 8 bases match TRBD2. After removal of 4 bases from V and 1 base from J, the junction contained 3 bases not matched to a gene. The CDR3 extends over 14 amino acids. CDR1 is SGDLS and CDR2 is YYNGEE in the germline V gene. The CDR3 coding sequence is TGTGCCAGCAGCTTCCGGGGGGGCCAAGAGACCCAGTACTTC. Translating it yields CASSFRGGQETQYF.

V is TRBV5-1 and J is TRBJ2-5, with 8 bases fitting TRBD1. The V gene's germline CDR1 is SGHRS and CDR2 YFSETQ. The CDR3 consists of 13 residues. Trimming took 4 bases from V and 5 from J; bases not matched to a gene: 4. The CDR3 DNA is TGCGCCAGCAGCACCCGACAGGGGGAGACCCAGTACTTC. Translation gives CASSTRQGETQYF.

The chain's CDR3 is CAWSRQGLSNQPQHF. CDR3 nucleotide sequence: TGTGCCTGGAGCCGACAGGGTTTATCAAATCAGCCCCAGCATTTT. The chain joins TRBV30 to TRBJ1-5; 7 bases are a match to TRBD1. The length of the CDR3 is 15 residues. The J segment lost 4 bases and the V segment lost 3 bases, leaving 9 bases of the junction unmatched. Germline CDR1 reads GTSNPN; CDR2 reads SVGIG (reference sequence). Supplemented by reference TRBV30 and TRBJ1-5, the full variable domain reads SQTIHQWPATLVQPVGSPLSLECTVEGTSNPNLYWYRQAAGRGLQLLFYSVGIGQISSEVPQNLSASRPQDRQFILSSKKLLLSDSGFYLCAWSRQGLSNQPQHFGDGTRLSIL.

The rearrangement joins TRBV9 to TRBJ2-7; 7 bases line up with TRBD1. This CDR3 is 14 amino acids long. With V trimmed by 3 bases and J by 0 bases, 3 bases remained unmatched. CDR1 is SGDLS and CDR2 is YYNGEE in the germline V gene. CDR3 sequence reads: CASSAGDSSYEQYF. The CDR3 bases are TGTGCCAGCAGCGCAGGGGACAGCTCCTACGAGCAGTACTTC. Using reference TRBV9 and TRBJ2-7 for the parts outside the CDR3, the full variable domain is DSGVTQTPKHLITATGQRVTLRCSPRSGDLSVYWYQQSLDQGLQFLIQYYNGEERAKGNILERFSAQQFPDLHSELNLSSLELGDSALYFCASSAGDSSYEQYFGPGTRLTVT.

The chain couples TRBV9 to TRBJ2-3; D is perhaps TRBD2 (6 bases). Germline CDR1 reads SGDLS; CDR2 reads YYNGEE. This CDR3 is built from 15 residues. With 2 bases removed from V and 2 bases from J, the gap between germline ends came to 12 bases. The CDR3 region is CASSVGGILTDTQYF. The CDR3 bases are TGTGCCAGCAGCGTCGGAGGGATCCTCACAGATACGCAGTATTTT.

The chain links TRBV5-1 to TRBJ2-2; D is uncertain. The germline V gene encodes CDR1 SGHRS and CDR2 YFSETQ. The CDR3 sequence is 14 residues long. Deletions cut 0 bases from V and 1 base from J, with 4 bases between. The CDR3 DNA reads TGCGCCAGCAGCTTGGACAGGAACACCGGGGAGCTGTTTTTT. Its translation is CASSLDRNTGELFF.

CDR3 bases: TGTGCCAGCAGGTTCTGGACAGAGGAAGCTTTCTTT. Protein sequence: CASRFWTEEAFF. The chain links TRBV6-1 to TRBJ1-1; a possible D gene is TRBD1 (6 bases). CDR1 MNHNS and CDR2 SASEGT come from the germline V gene. Trimming stripped 6 bases from V and 8 bases from J, with 13 bases between. The CDR3 has 12 amino acids.

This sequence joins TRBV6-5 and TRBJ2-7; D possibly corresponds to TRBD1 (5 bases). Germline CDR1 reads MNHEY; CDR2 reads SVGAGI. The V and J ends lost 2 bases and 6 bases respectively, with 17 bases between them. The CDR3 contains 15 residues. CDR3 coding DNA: TGTGCCAGCAGTTACCTCCAGGGTATTACGGGCGAGCAGTACTTC. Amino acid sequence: CASSYLQGITGEQYF.

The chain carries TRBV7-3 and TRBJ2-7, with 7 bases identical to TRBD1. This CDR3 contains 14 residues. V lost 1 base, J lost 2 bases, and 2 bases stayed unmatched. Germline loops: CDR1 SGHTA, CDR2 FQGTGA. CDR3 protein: CASSLKGGPYEQYF. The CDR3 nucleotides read TGTGCCAGCAGCTTAAAAGGGGGCCCCTACGAGCAGTACTTC.

CDR3 protein: CASSKTGTRIDNEQFF. The CDR3 DNA reads as TGTGCCAGCAGCAAAACCGGGACTAGAATAGACAATGAGCAGTTCTTC. The chain employs TRBV7-2 and TRBJ2-1, with 8 positions matching TRBD2. Germline V gene sequence: CDR1 SGHTA, CDR2 FQGNSA. With V trimmed by 5 bases and J by 5 bases, 11 bases remained unmatched. The CDR3 has 16 residues.

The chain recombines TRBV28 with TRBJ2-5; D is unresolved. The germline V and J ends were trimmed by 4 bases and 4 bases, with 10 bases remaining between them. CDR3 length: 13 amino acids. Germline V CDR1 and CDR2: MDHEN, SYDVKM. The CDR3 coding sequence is TGTGCCAGCAGTTGGAGATTCCGAGAGACCCAGTACTTC. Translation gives CASSWRFRETQYF.

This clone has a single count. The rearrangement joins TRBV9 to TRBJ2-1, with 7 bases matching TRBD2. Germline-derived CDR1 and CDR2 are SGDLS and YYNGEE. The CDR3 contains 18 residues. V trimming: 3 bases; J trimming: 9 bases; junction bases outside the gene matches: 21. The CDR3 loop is CASSETPSGLRENGEQFF. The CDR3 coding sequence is TGTGCCAGCAGCGAAACCCCCTCAGGGTTGCGGGAGAACGGTGAGCAGTTCTTC.

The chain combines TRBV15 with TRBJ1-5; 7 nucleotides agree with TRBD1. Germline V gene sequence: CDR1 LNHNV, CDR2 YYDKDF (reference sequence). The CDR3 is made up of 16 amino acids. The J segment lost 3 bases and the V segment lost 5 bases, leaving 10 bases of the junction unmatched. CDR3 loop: CATSLGGGTLNQPQHF. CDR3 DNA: TGTGCCACCAGCCTAGGGGGCGGAACTCTCAATCAGCCCCAGCATTTT.

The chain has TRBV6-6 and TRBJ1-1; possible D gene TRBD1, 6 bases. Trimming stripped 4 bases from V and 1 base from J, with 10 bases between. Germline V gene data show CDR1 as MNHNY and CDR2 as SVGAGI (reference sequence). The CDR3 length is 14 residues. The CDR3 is CASSSRTANTEAFF. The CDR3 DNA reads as TGTGCCAGCAGTTCACGGACAGCGAACACTGAAGCTTTCTTT.

CDR3 amino acids: CATSRDLRDKHF. For the CDR3, the DNA is TGTGCCACCAGCAGAGATCTCCGGGACAAGCATTTT. This chain uses TRBV15 with TRBJ1-5; D might be TRBD1 (6 bases). The germline V and J ends were trimmed by 0 bases and 14 bases, with 11 bases remaining between them. Germline loops: CDR1 LNHNV, CDR2 YYDKDF (reference sequence). The CDR3 contains 12 residues.

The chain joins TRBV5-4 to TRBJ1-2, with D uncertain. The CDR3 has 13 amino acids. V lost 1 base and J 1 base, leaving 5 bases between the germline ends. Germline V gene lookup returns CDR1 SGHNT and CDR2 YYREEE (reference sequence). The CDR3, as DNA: TGTGCCAGCAGCTTGACAAATAACTATGGCTACACCTTC. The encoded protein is CASSLTNNYGYTF.

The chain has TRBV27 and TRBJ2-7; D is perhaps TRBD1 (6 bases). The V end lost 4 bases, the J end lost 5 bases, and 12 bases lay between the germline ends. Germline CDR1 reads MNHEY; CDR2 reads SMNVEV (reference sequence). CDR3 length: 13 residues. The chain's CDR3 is CASSSNRAHEQYF. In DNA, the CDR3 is TGTGCCAGCAGTTCGAACAGGGCCCACGAGCAGTACTTC.

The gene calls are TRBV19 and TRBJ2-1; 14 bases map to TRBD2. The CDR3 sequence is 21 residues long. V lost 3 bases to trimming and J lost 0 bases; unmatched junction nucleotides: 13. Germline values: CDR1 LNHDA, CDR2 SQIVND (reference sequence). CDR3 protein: CASSIYPRLAGGKSSYNEQFF. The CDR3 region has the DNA TGTGCCAGTAGTATTTATCCCCGACTAGCGGGGGGGAAAAGCTCCTACAATGAGCAGTTCTTC.

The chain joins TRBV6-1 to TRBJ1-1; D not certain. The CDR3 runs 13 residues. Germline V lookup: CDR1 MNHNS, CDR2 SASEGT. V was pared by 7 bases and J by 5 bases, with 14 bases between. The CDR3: CASIRGSRTEAFF. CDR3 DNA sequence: TGTGCCAGCATCCGAGGTAGTCGGACTGAAGCTTTCTTT.

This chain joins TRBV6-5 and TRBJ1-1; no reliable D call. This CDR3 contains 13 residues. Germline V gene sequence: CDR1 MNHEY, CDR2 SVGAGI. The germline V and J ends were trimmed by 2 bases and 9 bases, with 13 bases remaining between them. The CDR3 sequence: CASSYTIESKAFF. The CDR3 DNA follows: TGTGCCAGCAGTTACACCATAGAGAGTAAAGCTTTCTTT.

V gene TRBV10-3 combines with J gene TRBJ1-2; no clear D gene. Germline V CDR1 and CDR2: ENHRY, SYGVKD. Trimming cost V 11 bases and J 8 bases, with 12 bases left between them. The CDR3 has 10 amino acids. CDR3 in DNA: TGTGCCGCCGTTTCAGGAGGCTACACCTTC. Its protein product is CAAVSGGYTF.

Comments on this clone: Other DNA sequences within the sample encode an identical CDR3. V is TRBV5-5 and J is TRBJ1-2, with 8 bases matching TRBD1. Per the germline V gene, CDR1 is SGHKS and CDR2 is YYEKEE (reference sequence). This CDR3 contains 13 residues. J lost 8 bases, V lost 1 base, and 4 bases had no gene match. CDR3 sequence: CASSLQGAYGYTF. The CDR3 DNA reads TGTGCCAGCAGCTTGCAGGGGGCTTACGGCTACACCTTC.

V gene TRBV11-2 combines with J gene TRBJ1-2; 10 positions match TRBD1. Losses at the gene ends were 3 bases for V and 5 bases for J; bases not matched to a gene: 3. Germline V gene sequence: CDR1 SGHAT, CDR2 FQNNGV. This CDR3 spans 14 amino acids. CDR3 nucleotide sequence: TGTGCCAGCAGCTTTAGGACAGGGGGGTATGGCTACACCTTC. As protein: CASSFRTGGYGYTF. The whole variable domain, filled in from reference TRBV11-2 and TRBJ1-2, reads EAGVAQSPRYKIIEKRQSVAFWCNPISGHATLYWYQQILGQGPKLLIQFQNNGVVDDSQLPKDRFSAERLKGVDSTLKIQPAKLEDSAVYLCASSFRTGGYGYTFGSGTRLTVV.